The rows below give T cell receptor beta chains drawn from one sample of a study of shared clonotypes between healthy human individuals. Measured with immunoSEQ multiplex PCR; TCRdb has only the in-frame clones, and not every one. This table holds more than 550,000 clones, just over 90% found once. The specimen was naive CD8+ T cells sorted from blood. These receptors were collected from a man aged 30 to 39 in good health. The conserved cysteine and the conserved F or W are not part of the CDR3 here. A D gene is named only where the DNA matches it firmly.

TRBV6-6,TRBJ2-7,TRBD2,ASSEERTSIEQY
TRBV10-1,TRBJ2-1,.,ASSESGESGEQF
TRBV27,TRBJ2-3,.,ASRTGSVADTQY
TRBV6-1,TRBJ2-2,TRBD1,ASGQENTGELF
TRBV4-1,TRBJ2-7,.,ASSPGNYEQY
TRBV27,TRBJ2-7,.,ASSVGPAIGYEQY
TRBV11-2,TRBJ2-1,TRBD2,ASSPNSGYNEQF
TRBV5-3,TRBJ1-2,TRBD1,ARSWGQGVINYGYT
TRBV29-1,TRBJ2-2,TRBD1,SVETLLGQGFTGELF
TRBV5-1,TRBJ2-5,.,ARKLGHGKETQY
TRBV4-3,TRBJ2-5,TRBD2,ASMERESRETQY
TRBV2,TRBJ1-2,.,ASSDYSKNYGYT
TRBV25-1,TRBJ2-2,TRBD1,ASSEQDRGNTGELF
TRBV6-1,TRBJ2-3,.,ASSVGTTDTQY
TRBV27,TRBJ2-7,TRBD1,ASSPGTGRTYEQY
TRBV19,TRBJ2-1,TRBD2,ASSVWGLAGIYNEQF
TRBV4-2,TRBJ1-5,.,ASSQAQGYSNQPQH
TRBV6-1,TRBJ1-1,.,ASTIAPYTEAF
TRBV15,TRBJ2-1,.,ATSKGRGSPIGEQF
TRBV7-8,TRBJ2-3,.,ASSLAAWGESDTQY
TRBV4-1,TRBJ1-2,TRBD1,ASSQTANRQGAWGYT
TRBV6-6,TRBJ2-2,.,ASSYSILAGAGELF
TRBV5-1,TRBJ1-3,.,ASSLSVGNTIY
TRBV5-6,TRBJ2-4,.,ASSLGRRGADIQY
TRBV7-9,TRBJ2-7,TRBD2,ASSLDRVAGFESYEQY
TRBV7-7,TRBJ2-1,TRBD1,ASSLGDSSYNEQF
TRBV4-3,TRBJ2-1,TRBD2,ASSQDTPTSGSIVIHEQF
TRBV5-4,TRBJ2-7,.,ASSGGLSYEQY
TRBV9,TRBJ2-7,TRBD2,ASSVGSGGRKDHEQY
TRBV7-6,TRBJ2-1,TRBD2,ASSFGSSGRLYNEQF
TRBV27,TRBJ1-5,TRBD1,ASRPTGANQPQH
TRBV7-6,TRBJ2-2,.,ASTNTGAGDTGELF
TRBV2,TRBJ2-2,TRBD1,ASSELNTGENTGELF
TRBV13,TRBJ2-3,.,ASSLGLRDTQY
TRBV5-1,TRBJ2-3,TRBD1,ASSFRQGVTDTQY
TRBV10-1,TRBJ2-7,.,ASSGQADGDEQY
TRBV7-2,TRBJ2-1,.,ASSLPPYNEQF
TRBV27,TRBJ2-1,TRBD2,ASSLSTRFSGRGDEQF
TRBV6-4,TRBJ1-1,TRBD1,ASRGTANTEAF
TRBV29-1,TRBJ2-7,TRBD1,SVGGQNYEQY
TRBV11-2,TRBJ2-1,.,ASSTYVQIGAHEQF
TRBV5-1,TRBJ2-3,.,ASSLGPVVGPGDTQY
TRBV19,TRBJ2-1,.,ASSISGSNEQF
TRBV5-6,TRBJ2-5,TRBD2,ASSSWTSGVYQETQY
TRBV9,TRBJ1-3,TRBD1,ASNHPKEGGGENTIY
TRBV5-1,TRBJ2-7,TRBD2,ASSIFSGAIYEQY
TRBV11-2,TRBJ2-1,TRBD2,ASSLVPGGTYNEQF
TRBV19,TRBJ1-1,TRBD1,ASKDRGFSEAF
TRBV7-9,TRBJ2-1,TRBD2,ASSLSLAGVDEQF
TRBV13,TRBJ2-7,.,ASRMGLYEQY
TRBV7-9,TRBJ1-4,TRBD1,ASRRQGGNEKLF
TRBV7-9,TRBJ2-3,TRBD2,ASSLASGGTSTDTQY
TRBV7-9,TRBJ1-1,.,ASSPGWTEAF